The T cell receptor beta chain described here comes from a study of blood T cell repertoires in COVID-19. This CDR3 has 13 amino acids. V lost 4 bases to trimming and J lost 5 bases, with 10 bases between them. Germline V gives CDR1 SGHNT, CDR2 YYREEE (reference sequence). Sequencing was performed with immunoSEQ multiplex PCR; in TCRdb, only in-frame clones are kept and a portion is missing. The data hold a few hundred thousand clones, with 85% observed a single time. The V gene is TRBV5-4, the J gene TRBJ1-3; D unclear. The sequence came from a man aged 40-55 years who had recovered from COVID-19. The sequenced material came from PBMCs or T cells enriched from blood (not recorded which). The DNA for the CDR3 is TGTGCCAGCAGCGAGAATCATAGAAACACCATATATTTT. It translates to CASSENHRNTIYF.